This TCR beta chain was recovered during a study of CD8 T cells in ankylosing spondylitis. Regarding the study as a whole: In reactive arthritis synovial fluid and blood, some motif variants had been reported before. Characteristic, it appeared, of ankylosing spondylitis blood was a TCR beta motif of eight or nine highly homologous variants. According to the report, clones linked to the disease were significantly enriched in matched synovial fluid samples taken from ankylosing spondylitis patients.

The CDR3 loop spans 15 amino acids. The V gene's germline CDR1 is LGHNA and CDR2 YNFKEQ. The ends were cut back, 3 bases at V and 1 base at J, with 7 bases in the middle. TCRdb redid the calling of the 5' RACE reads with MiXCR, one entry per CDR3 protein. The table has approximately 500,000 distinct CDR3 sequences, about an eighth seen once. Only a few counts were recorded for this clonotype. Its matching antigen is unknown. The receptor was derived from a male donor with ankylosing spondylitis. This chain links TRBV4-2 with TRBJ2-6; a possible D gene is TRBD2 (6 bases). Sequencing was performed on blood, either unsorted or a sorted T cell fraction (not recorded which). In DNA form, the CDR3 reads TGTGCCAGCAGCCACAGCGGGTCTGGGGCCAACGTCCTGACTTTC. The encoded protein is CASSHSGSGANVLTF.